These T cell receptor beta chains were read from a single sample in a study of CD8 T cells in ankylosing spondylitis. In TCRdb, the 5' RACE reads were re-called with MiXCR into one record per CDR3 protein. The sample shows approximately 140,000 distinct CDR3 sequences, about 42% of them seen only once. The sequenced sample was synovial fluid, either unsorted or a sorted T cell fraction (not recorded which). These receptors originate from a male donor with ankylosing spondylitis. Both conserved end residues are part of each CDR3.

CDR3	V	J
CASSLDRANEQFF	TRBV28	TRBJ2-1
CASSYRTGVAYGYTF	TRBV6-5	TRBJ1-2
CASPTGQRHWNQPQHF	TRBV10-2	TRBJ1-5
CASSHGRLEGLIVKSITDTQYF	TRBV4-1	TRBJ2-3
CASSLREGDTQYF	TRBV12-3/TRBV12-4	TRBJ2-3
CASSNTGTSGNTGELFF	TRBV7-9	TRBJ2-2
CASSWWTYSNEQFF	TRBV5-1	TRBJ2-1
CASSYRGTWYYGYTF	TRBV12-3/TRBV12-4	TRBJ1-2
CATSSGTTYEQYF	TRBV15	TRBJ2-7
CASSLMLLAGATNEKLFF	TRBV5-1	TRBJ1-4
CASSPEDRSNYEQYF	TRBV4-1	TRBJ2-7
CASSLAGGGYNEQFF	TRBV12-3/TRBV12-4	TRBJ2-1
CASSILTGTGGETQYF	TRBV6-1	TRBJ2-5
CSPLRDYEQYF	TRBV20-1	TRBJ2-7
CASSWFCGLDTQYF	TRBV12-3/TRBV12-4	TRBJ2-3
CASSPRWLAKNIQYF	TRBV4-1	TRBJ2-4
CASSQVAGTGSYEQYF	TRBV14	TRBJ2-7
CSVSDREAFF	TRBV29-1	TRBJ1-1
CASSPRDSWGDTEAFF	TRBV14	TRBJ1-1
CASSEDPYLTQGGQFF	TRBV6-1	TRBJ2-1
CASSQPLAGWGTQYF	TRBV4-2	TRBJ2-3
CASSFGTHLEQFF	TRBV7-3	TRBJ2-1
CASSQEGGRVTGELFF	TRBV3-1	TRBJ2-2
CASSQDLADTGELFF	TRBV4-1	TRBJ2-2
CASSYPGGYSPGANVLTF	TRBV5-6	TRBJ2-6
CATSGDREVNEQFF	TRBV24-1	TRBJ2-1
CASSQGLGRSNTGELFF	TRBV4-1	TRBJ2-2
CASSLLKTPGANVLTF	TRBV7-9	TRBJ2-6
CASSLALMGDTEAFF	TRBV7-2	TRBJ1-1
CASSFGRQETQYF	TRBV5-1	TRBJ2-5
CSARGLAYSTDTQYF	TRBV20-1	TRBJ2-3
CASSLVGFLDTQYF	TRBV11-2	TRBJ2-3
CASTLAAHRGELFF	TRBV19	TRBJ2-2
CASSLSGGESGELFF	TRBV28	TRBJ2-2
CASSLSRSGLDQDTQYF	TRBV28	TRBJ2-3
CSVSGTESSYEQYF	TRBV29-1	TRBJ2-7